One and the same sample provided the 24 T cell receptor beta chains below, sequenced in a study of identical twins (dated by TCRdb to 2016 to 2017). The protocol used for the library was 5' RACE. Sequencer: Illumina HiSeq 2000. The raw public reads went through TCRdb reprocessing: fastp at Q25, MiXCR clone calling, in-frame beta chains kept. Identical CDR3 proteins give one entry, which carries the most common genes and DNA. For this sample there are 230,000 or so distinct CDR3 sequences; roughly 8% appear just once. The leading ten clones occupy roughly 3% of the sample. These data are also associated with another study on yellow fever vaccine responses in identical twins.

Material for sequencing was CD8+ T cells sorted from blood. All receptors come from a woman aged 18-35 years in good health.

This clonotype has a count of ten or more. The chain is built from TRBV5-1 and TRBJ2-2; TRBD1 is a possible D gene (5 bases). Germline V gives CDR1 SGHRS, CDR2 YFSETQ. There are 16 residues in the CDR3. Trimming shortened V by 1 base and J by 2 bases, and 12 bases separated the two germline ends. In nucleotides, the CDR3 is TGCGCCAGCAGCTTGTGGTCCCAGGGTAACACCGGGGAGCTGTTTTTT. Amino acid sequence: CASSLWSQGNTGELFF.

This sequence joins TRBV6-2 or TRBV6-3 and TRBJ1-1, with D perhaps matching TRBD1 (5 bases). The V end lost 0 bases, the J end lost 3 bases, and 23 bases lay between the germline ends. From germline, CDR1 is MNHEY and CDR2 SVGEGT. The CDR3 loop spans 19 amino acids. CDR3 coding DNA: TGTGCCAGCAGTTACTCGAATCCGGAAGGGGCATTTTTTGACACTGAAGCTTTCTTT. Translated, it gives CASSYSNPEGAFFDTEAFF.

There are a few counts of this clonotype. The V and J genes are TRBV6-5 and TRBJ2-1; 8 positions agree with TRBD2. CDR3 size: 16 residues. Trimming took 0 bases from V and 7 from J; bases not matched to a gene: 8. From germline, CDR1 is MNHEY and CDR2 SVGAGI. The CDR3 sequence is CASSYSPAGAGNEQFF. As DNA, the CDR3 is TGTGCCAGCAGTTACTCGCCAGCGGGGGCGGGGAATGAGCAGTTCTTC.

In its sample, this clonotype was seen many times. V gene TRBV5-1 combines with J gene TRBJ2-1, with D tentatively TRBD1 or TRBD2 (5 bases each). Trimming left V 0 bases short and J 3 bases short, with 10 bases between. Germline CDR1 SGHRS, CDR2 YFSETQ. The CDR3 consists of 15 residues. The CDR3 protein is CASSLEQAGYNEQFF. In nucleotides, the CDR3 is TGCGCCAGCAGCTTGGAACAGGCGGGCTACAATGAGCAGTTCTTC.

This chain joins TRBV5-5 and TRBJ2-1; possibly TRBD1 for D (5 bases). The CDR3 covers 13 residues. CDR1 and CDR2 (germline): SGHKS, YYEKEE (reference sequence). Trimming stripped 4 bases from V and 8 bases from J, with 13 bases between. CDR3 amino acids: CASSPGPRHEQFF. The CDR3 nucleotides read TGTGCCAGCAGCCCAGGGCCCCGGCATGAGCAGTTCTTC.

V is TRBV4-3 and J is TRBJ2-7; TRBD1 agrees at 10 bases. V was clipped by 5 bases and J by 3 bases; unmatched bases: 4. This CDR3 comprises 14 residues. Germline CDR1 is LGHNA and CDR2 is YSLEER. The CDR3 bases are TGCGCCAGCAGCGCTCGGACAGGGGGCTACGAGCAGTACTTC. Its protein product is CASSARTGGYEQYF.

The V gene is TRBV7-9, the J gene TRBJ1-5; maybe TRBD1 (5 bases). Germline V lookup: CDR1 SEHNR, CDR2 FQNEAQ (reference sequence). Between the trimmed V and J ends, which lost 2 bases and 9 bases, there was a span of 11 bases. The CDR3 loop spans 13 amino acids. DNA of the CDR3: TGTGCCAGCAGCTTATCCGCAGGGAGGCCCCAGCATTTT. It translates to CASSLSAGRPQHF. The entire variable domain, with the rest obtained from reference TRBV7-9 and TRBJ1-5, is as follows: DTGVSQNPRHKITKRGQNVTFRCDPISEHNRLYWYRQTLGQGPEFLTYFQNEAQLEKSRLLSDRFSAERPKGSFSTLEIQRTEQGDSAMYLCASSLSAGRPQHFGDGTRLSIL.

This clonotype showed up just a few times. The chain recombines TRBV27 with TRBJ2-7, with D possibly being TRBD1 (5 bases). The CDR3 is 15 amino acids. V gave up 5 bases and J gave up 0 bases, with 14 bases separating them. Per germline, CDR1 MNHEY and CDR2 SMNVEV (reference sequence). This chain's CDR3 is CASSADSDSSYEQYF. The CDR3 coding sequence is TGTGCCAGCAGTGCCGACAGTGATAGCTCCTACGAGCAGTACTTC.

This clonotype was detected only a few times. This chain connects TRBV9 to TRBJ2-7; D gene ambiguous. The CDR3 is 16 amino acids. Germline assignment: CDR1 SGDLS and CDR2 YYNGEE. V dropped 0 bases and J dropped 2 bases, with 15 bases sitting between them. The CDR3 sequence is CASSVAAGLDTYEQYF. The CDR3 region has the DNA TGTGCCAGCAGCGTAGCAGCAGGTCTAGACACCTACGAGCAGTACTTC.

The genes are TRBV7-2 and TRBJ2-7; 8 bases map to TRBD1. The CDR3 extends over 11 amino acids. CDR1 SGHTA and CDR2 FQGNSA come from the germline V gene. The ends lost 3 bases at V and 13 bases at J; junction bases unmatched: 5. In DNA form, the CDR3 reads TGTGCCAGCAGCTTTGGGACAGGCTACTACTTC. Translating it yields CASSFGTGYYF.

The chain's CDR3 is CASSLSSGGQLYLEQYF. DNA for the CDR3: TGTGCCAGCAGTTTATCGTCGGGGGGACAGTTATACCTCGAGCAGTACTTC. The V gene is TRBV27, the J gene TRBJ2-7; the D gene could be TRBD1 or TRBD2 (7 bases each). CDR3 length equals 17 residues. In germline, CDR1 is MNHEY, CDR2 SMNVEV (reference sequence). V was trimmed by 0 bases and J by 6 bases, leaving 21 bases between them.

This clonotype was seen many times. The chain joins TRBV5-1 to TRBJ1-1; D not resolved. Trimming removed 1 base from V and 5 bases from J, with 12 bases in between. Germline values: CDR1 SGHRS, CDR2 YFSETQ. The CDR3 totals 14 residues. The CDR3 region has the DNA TGCGCCAGCAGCTTGAAACAGAATCCGACTGAAGCTTTCTTT. Translated, it gives CASSLKQNPTEAFF.

This clonotype was seen a handful of times. The rearrangement joins TRBV29-1 to TRBJ2-7; perhaps D is TRBD1 or TRBD2 (5 bases each). V lost 2 bases, J lost 5 bases, and 10 bases lay in between. CDR3 length equals 12 residues. Germline loops: CDR1 SQVTM, CDR2 ANQGSEA. The CDR3 protein is CSVERGRDEQYF. The CDR3 region has the DNA TGCAGCGTTGAACGGGGACGGGACGAGCAGTACTTC.

This clonotype has at least ten counts. The rearrangement joins TRBV3-1 to TRBJ2-7; unclear D gene. The CDR3 length is 14 residues. Trimming pared 0 bases from V and 1 base from J, leaving 7 bases between. Germline CDR1 reads LGHDT; CDR2 reads YNNKEL (reference sequence). The CDR3 is CASSQELSSYEQYF. The CDR3 region has the DNA TGTGCCAGCAGCCAAGAACTGTCGTCCTACGAGCAGTACTTC.

This clonotype was observed a few times. This CDR3 reads CASSRQGYTGELFF. The CDR3 nucleotides are TGTGCCAGCAGTCGACAGGGGTACACCGGGGAGCTGTTTTTT. The J gene is TRBJ2-2, the V gene TRBV7-9, with TRBD1 identical over 8 bases. The length of the CDR3 is 14 residues. The germline gives CDR1 SEHNR, CDR2 FQNEAQ (reference sequence). With 6 bases clipped from V and 3 bases from J, the junction kept 3 bases outside the gene matches.

This clonotype was detected many times. The V gene is TRBV7-8, the J gene TRBJ1-1; TRBD1 might be the D (5 bases). CDR1 and CDR2 (germline): SGHVS, FQNEAQ. Deletions cut 5 bases from V and 5 bases from J, with 9 bases between. This CDR3 spans 12 amino acids. The CDR3 nucleotides read TGTGCCAGCAGCATCGGGGGGACTGAAGCTTTCTTT. Translated, it gives CASSIGGTEAFF.

This clonotype occurred many times. The V call is TRBV7-8, the J call TRBJ2-7; D remains ambiguous. The V gene lost 5 bases and the J gene lost 0 bases, with 8 bases spanning the gap. Germline V gives CDR1 SGHVS, CDR2 FQNEAQ. The CDR3 has 13 residues. The CDR3 DNA sequence: TGTGCCAGCAGCATCAAAAGCTCCTACGAGCAGTACTTC. Protein sequence: CASSIKSSYEQYF.

The chain is built from TRBV12-3 or TRBV12-4 and TRBJ2-1; either TRBD1 or TRBD2 may supply D (7 bases each). Trimming took off 8 bases at V and 6 bases at J, with 17 bases between the two ends. The CDR3 length is 14 residues. The CDR3 sequence: CASQGGGPGNEQFF. The CDR3 nucleotides are TGTGCCAGCCAGGGGGGGGGGCCGGGCAATGAGCAGTTCTTC.

This clonotype was seen repeatedly, ten times or more. This chain uses TRBV10-3 with TRBJ2-4; tentatively, D is TRBD1 (6 bases). V gave up 3 bases and J gave up 5 bases, with 17 bases separating them. Germline CDR1 reads ENHRY; CDR2 reads SYGVKD. This CDR3 contains 16 residues. Here the CDR3 reads CAISENLRDTQNIQYF. The CDR3, as DNA: TGTGCCATCAGTGAAAACCTCCGGGACACCCAAAACATTCAGTACTTC.

In its sample, this clonotype was seen a few times. The rearrangement uses TRBV7-9 and TRBJ2-5, with D hard to call. The CDR3 sequence is 15 residues long. Trimming took off 1 base at V and 5 bases at J, with 14 bases between the two ends. Germline assignment: CDR1 SEHNR and CDR2 FQNEAQ (reference sequence). CDR3 residues: CASSLGPGPWETQYF. The CDR3 DNA is TGTGCCAGCAGCTTAGGCCCGGGCCCCTGGGAGACCCAGTACTTC.

This clonotype has just a few counts. V is TRBV6-5 and J is TRBJ2-2; 7 bases match TRBD1. Germline V gives CDR1 MNHEY, CDR2 SVGAGI. The CDR3 covers 17 residues. V trimming: 6 bases; J trimming: 3 bases; junction bases outside the gene matches: 13. CDR3 region: CASRYRMVGGDTGELFF. In DNA, the CDR3 is TGTGCCAGCAGATACCGCATGGTAGGGGGCGACACCGGGGAGCTGTTTTTT.

In this sample, this clonotype turned up a few times. This chain connects TRBV12-3 or TRBV12-4 to TRBJ2-7; D possibly corresponds to TRBD1 (6 bases). This CDR3 region has 13 residues. V was trimmed by 6 bases and J by 5 bases, leaving 14 bases between them. This CDR3 reads CASRGAGPNEQYF. The CDR3 bases are TGTGCCAGCAGGGGGGCAGGGCCAAACGAGCAGTACTTC.

This clonotype was seen a handful of times. V and J are TRBV11-1 and TRBJ2-2; 12 nucleotides align to TRBD2. The CDR3 totals 18 residues. Germline values: CDR1 SGHAT, CDR2 FQDESV (reference sequence). V trimming: 4 bases; J trimming: 0 bases; junction bases outside the gene matches: 6. CDR3 DNA: TGTGCCAGCAGCTCCGGACTAGCGGGATTCGCGAACACCGGGGAGCTGTTTTTT. Translating it yields CASSSGLAGFANTGELFF.

The J gene is TRBJ1-1, the V gene TRBV6-1, with 9 bases identical to TRBD1. The length of the CDR3 is 14 residues. Per the germline V gene, CDR1 is MNHNS and CDR2 is SASEGT. Unmatched junction bases numbered 5, after V lost 5 bases and J lost 4 bases. CDR3 sequence reads: CASSRDREGTEAFF. The CDR3, as DNA: TGTGCCAGCAGTCGGGACAGGGAAGGCACTGAAGCTTTCTTT.